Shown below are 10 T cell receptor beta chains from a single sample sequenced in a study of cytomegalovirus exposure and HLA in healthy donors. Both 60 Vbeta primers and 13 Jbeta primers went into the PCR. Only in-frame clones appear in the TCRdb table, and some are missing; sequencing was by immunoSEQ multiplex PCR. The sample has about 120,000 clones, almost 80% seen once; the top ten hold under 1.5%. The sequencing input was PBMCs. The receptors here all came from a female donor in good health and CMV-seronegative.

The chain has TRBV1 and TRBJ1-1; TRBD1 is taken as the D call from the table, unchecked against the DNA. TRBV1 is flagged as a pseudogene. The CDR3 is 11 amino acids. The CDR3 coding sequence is TGCACGATCACAGGGTACCAGTGGGCTTTCTTT. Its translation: CTITGYQWAFF.

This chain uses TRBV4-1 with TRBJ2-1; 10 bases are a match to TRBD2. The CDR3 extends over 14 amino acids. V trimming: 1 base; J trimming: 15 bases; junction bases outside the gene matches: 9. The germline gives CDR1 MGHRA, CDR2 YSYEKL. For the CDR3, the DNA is TGCGCCAGCAGCCAAGTATACCTAGCGGGAGTAGTGTTCTTC. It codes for CASSQVYLAGVVFF.

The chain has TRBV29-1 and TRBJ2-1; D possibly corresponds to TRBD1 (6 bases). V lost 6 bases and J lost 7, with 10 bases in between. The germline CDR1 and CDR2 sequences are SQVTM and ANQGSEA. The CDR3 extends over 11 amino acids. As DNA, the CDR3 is TGCAGCGTCCCAGGGGTGAATGAGCAGTTCTTC. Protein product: CSVPGVNEQFF.

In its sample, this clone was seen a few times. The CDR3 DNA sequence: TGTGCCAGCAGTGTGGGACTTTTCAATGAGCAGTTCTTC. This encodes CASSVGLFNEQFF. V gene TRBV2 combines with J gene TRBJ2-1, with D maybe TRBD2 (6 bases). V was pared by 4 bases and J by 6 bases, with 10 bases between. This CDR3 spans 13 amino acids. Germline V CDR1 and CDR2: SNHLY, FYNNEI.

CDR3 nucleotide sequence: TGTGCCAGCAGCCAAGGACTAGGTTACAATGAGCAGTTCTTC. Translated, it gives CASSQGLGYNEQFF. The chain joins TRBV4-2 to TRBJ2-1; perhaps TRBD2 as D (6 bases). The CDR3 is 14 amino acids. Trimming took off 1 base at V and 4 bases at J, with 8 bases between the two ends. Germline lookup yields CDR1 LGHNA and CDR2 YNFKEQ.

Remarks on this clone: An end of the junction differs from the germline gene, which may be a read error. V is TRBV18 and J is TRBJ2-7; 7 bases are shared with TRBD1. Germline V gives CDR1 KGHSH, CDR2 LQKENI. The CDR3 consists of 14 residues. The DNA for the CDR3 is TGTGCCAGCTCACGTGCTACTTTGGGGACAGAATTAGTCTTC. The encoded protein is CASSRATLGTELVF.

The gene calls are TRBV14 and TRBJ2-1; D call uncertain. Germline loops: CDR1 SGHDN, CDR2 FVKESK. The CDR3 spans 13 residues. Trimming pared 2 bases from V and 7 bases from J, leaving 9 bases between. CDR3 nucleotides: TGTGCCAGCAGCCAAAGAATTAGAAATGAGCAGTTCTTC. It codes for CASSQRIRNEQFF. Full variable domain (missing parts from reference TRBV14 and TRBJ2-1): EAGVTQFPSHSVIEKGQTVTLRCDPISGHDNLYWYRRVMGKEIKFLLHFVKESKQDESGMPNNRFLAERTGGTYSTLKVQPAELEDSGVYFCASSQRIRNEQFFGPGTRLTVL.

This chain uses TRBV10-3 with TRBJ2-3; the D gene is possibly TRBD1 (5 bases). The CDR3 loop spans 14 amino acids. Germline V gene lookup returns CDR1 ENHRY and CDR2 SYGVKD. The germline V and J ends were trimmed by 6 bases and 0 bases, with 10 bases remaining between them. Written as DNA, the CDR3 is TGTGCCATCAGCAGCAGGGATAGCACAGATACGCAGTATTTT. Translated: CAISSRDSTDTQYF.

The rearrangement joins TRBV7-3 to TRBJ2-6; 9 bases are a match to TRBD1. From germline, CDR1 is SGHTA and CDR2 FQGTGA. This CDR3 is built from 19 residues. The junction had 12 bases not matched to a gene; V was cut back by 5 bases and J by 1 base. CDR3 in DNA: TGTGCCAGCAGCCCCCCCCCGGGGACAGGGTCTTCTGGGGCCAACGTCCTGACTTTC. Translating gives CASSPPPGTGSSGANVLTF.

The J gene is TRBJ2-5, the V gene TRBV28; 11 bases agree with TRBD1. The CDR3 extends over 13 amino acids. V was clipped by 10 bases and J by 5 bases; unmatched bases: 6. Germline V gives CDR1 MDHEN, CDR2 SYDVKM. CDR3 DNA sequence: TGTGCCATCCGGACAGGGGGCACGGAGACCCAGTACTTC. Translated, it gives CAIRTGGTETQYF.